The rows below give T cell receptor beta chains drawn from one sample of a study of T cell responses to AZD1222 COVID-19 vaccine. TCRdb's table, derived via immunoSEQ multiplex PCR, lists solely in-frame clones and lacks some. There are about 130,000 clones in the sample; around 92% occur only once, and around 3.3% lies in the top ten. This specimen consisted of peripheral blood, obtained 28 days after the second AZD1222 dose. The receptors originated from an adult who received the AZD1222 COVID-19 vaccine. CDR3s include the opening cysteine and the closing phenylalanine or tryptophan. The D gene is left open where the match is weak. Size tells how often a clone was seen (once, few, many) or the class of an expanded clone, and some rows leave it out.

J | V | size | D | CDR3 | DNA
TRBJ2-3 | TRBV11-2 | . | . | CASSPRGRPTDTQYF | TGTGCCAGCAGCCCCCGGGGGAGGCCCACAGATACGCAGTATTTT
TRBJ2-7 | TRBV28 | . | . | CASSRRGPSYEQYF | TGTGCCAGCAGTCGCAGGGGACCCTCCTACGAGCAGTACTTC
TRBJ2-1 | TRBV11-3 | . | TRBD1 | CASSKTGVEQFF | TGTGCCAGCAGCAAGACAGGGGTTGAGCAGTTCTTC
TRBJ2-2 | TRBV3-1/TRBV3-2 | once | . | CASSQRSGFGTGELFF | TGTGCCAGCAGCCAAAGGTCAGGGTTTGGCACCGGGGAGCTGTTTTTT
TRBJ1-2 | TRBV7-2 | once | TRBD1 | CASSLEGQGAYGYTF | TGTGCCAGCAGCTTGGAAGGACAGGGGGCCTATGGCTACACCTTC
TRBJ1-1 | TRBV29-1 | . | . | CSASGGVTEAFF | TGCAGCGCTTCCGGGGGAGTCACTGAAGCTTTCTTT
TRBJ2-1 | TRBV9 | . | . | CASSADSPEYNEQFF | TGTGCCAGCAGTGCGGACTCTCCCGAATACAATGAGCAGTTCTTC
TRBJ2-7 | TRBV5-6 | . | . | CASSLFGSGTYEQYF | TGTGCCAGCAGCTTGTTTGGGAGCGGAACCTACGAGCAGTACTTC
TRBJ2-7 | TRBV2 | . | . | CASSERDSSYEQYF | TGTGCCAGCAGTGAAAGGGATTCTTCCTACGAGCAGTACTTC
TRBJ2-7 | TRBV30 | . | TRBD1 | CAWRPGQGTRGQYF | TGTGCCTGGAGGCCGGGACAGGGGACCCGGGGGCAGTACTTC
TRBJ2-5 | TRBV2 | . | . | CASRAQETQYF | TGTGCCAGCAGAGCGCAAGAGACCCAGTACTTC
TRBJ1-1 | TRBV7-9 | . | TRBD1 | CASSRGQGEPAFF | TGTGCCAGCAGCAGGGGACAGGGGGAACCAGCTTTCTTT
TRBJ1-5 | TRBV18 | . | . | CASSPAGNQPQHF | TGTGCCAGCTCACCAGCAGGCAATCAGCCCCAGCATTTT
TRBJ1-2 | TRBV3-1/TRBV3-2 | . | . | CASSQGTATLNYGYTF | TGTGCCAGCAGCCAAGGGACAGCCACACTCAACTATGGCTACACCTTC
TRBJ1-1 | TRBV5-1 | . | TRBD1 | CASSWTGTANTEAFF | TGCGCCAGCAGCTGGACCGGGACAGCTAACACTGAAGCTTTCTTT
TRBJ2-6 | TRBV9 | . | TRBD1 | CASSAGGSSGANVLTF | TGTGCCAGCAGCGCAGGGGGTAGCTCTGGGGCCAACGTCCTGACTTTC
TRBJ2-7 | TRBV6-5 | . | TRBD1 | CASSGQGGPYEQYF | TGTGCCAGCAGCGGACAGGGGGGACCCTACGAGCAGTACTTC
TRBJ1-2 | TRBV5-8 | . | . | CASSFRVRYGYTF | TGTGCCAGCAGCTTCCGGGTCCGCTATGGCTACACCTTC
TRBJ2-3 | TRBV18 | . | TRBD2 | CASSLEFGRGTDTQYF | TGTGCCAGCTCGCTTGAATTCGGGCGGGGGACAGATACGCAGTATTTT
TRBJ2-1 | TRBV7-2 | . | TRBD1 | CASSTGTGHYNEQFF | TGTGCCAGCAGCACCGGGACAGGACATTACAATGAGCAGTTCTTC
TRBJ1-5 | TRBV5-1 | . | TRBD1 | CASSYLPGTELQHF | TGCGCCAGCAGCTACCTCCCGGGGACAGAACTTCAGCATTTT
TRBJ2-3 | TRBV3-1/TRBV3-2 | . | . | CASSPGATDTQYF | TGTGCCAGCAGTCCAGGGGCCACAGATACGCAGTATTTT
TRBJ2-5 | TRBV5-8 | . | . | CASSPGAGLGEETQYF | TGTGCCAGCAGCCCGGGAGCAGGGCTCGGGGAAGAGACCCAGTACTTC
TRBJ1-1 | TRBV28 | . | . | CASSGAGTEAFF | TGTGCCAGCAGTGGGGCGGGAACTGAAGCTTTCTTT
TRBJ1-4 | TRBV3-1/TRBV3-2 | once | . | CASSQEWRNEKLFF | TGTGCCAGCAGCCAAGAGTGGCGTAATGAAAAACTGTTTTTT
TRBJ2-7 | TRBV7-9 | . | . | CASSLRGGSYEQYF | TGTGCCAGCAGCTTAAGGGGGGGCTCCTACGAGCAGTACTTC
TRBJ2-1 | TRBV7-8 | . | TRBD2 | CASSHQRTSVYNEQFF | TGTGCCAGCAGCCATCAAAGGACTAGCGTATACAATGAGCAGTTCTTC
TRBJ2-3 | TRBV28 | . | . | CASTLGVGVGSSTDTQYF | TGTGCCAGCACCCTGGGGGTAGGCGTGGGTTCTAGCACAGATACGCAGTATTTT
TRBJ2-3 | TRBV7-3 | . | . | CASSRRGSDTQYF | TGTGCCAGCAGCAGACGGGGTTCAGATACGCAGTATTTT
TRBJ1-2 | TRBV2 | . | . | CASSEDRGGSYGYTF | TGTGCCAGCAGTGAAGACCGAGGGGGTTCCTATGGCTACACCTTC
TRBJ2-2 | TRBV19 | . | TRBD2 | CASSTGASGLAGVGTGELFF | TGTGCCAGTAGTACAGGTGCCTCGGGACTAGCGGGAGTTGGCACCGGGGAGCTGTTTTTT
TRBJ2-1 | TRBV19 | . | TRBD2 | CASSIGTSGGYNEQFF | TGTGCCAGTAGTATCGGGACTAGCGGAGGCTACAATGAGCAGTTCTTC
TRBJ1-3 | TRBV2 | . | . | CASTRDAGNTIYF | TGTGCCAGCACCAGGGATGCTGGAAACACCATATATTTT
TRBJ1-1 | TRBV15 | . | . | CATSREGREGTEAFF | TGTGCCACCAGCCGAGAGGGGAGGGAAGGCACTGAAGCTTTCTTT
TRBJ1-4 | TRBV2 | . | . | CASRPRVGEKLFF | TGTGCCAGCAGACCCCGGGTGGGGGAAAAACTGTTTTTT
TRBJ1-6 | TRBV5-5 | . | . | CASSQVTGDNSPLHF | TGTGCCAGCAGTCAGGTGACAGGAGATAATTCACCCCTCCACTTT
TRBJ1-1 | TRBV5-1 | . | TRBD1 | CASSRTGTGTNTEAFF | TGCGCCAGCAGTCGAACCGGGACAGGGACGAACACTGAAGCTTTCTTT